Following are 14 T cell receptor beta chains from one sample sequenced in a study of T cells after yellow fever vaccination. A single record per CDR3 protein comes from TCRdb applying MiXCR to the 5' RACE reads. The sample lists about 330,000 distinct CDR3 sequences, 8.1% occurring once. The material sequenced was PBMCs, taken 35 to 50 days after the first yellow fever vaccination. The receptors here all came from a man aged 18-30 years who received the YFV17D yellow fever vaccine.

This sequence joins TRBV20-1 and TRBJ2-7, with a tentative D call TRBD1 (5 bases). Germline CDR1 DFQATT, CDR2 SNEGSKA (reference sequence). The CDR3 runs to 12 residues. The germline V and J ends were trimmed by 1 base and 2 bases, with 6 bases remaining between them. The CDR3 DNA is TGCAGTGCTAGAGGGGGCACCTACGAGCAGTACGTC. It yields the protein CSARGGTYEQYV.

The V and J genes are TRBV25-1 and TRBJ2-3; 8 bases map to TRBD1. The germline V gene has CDR1 MGHDK and CDR2 SYGVNS. V lost 4 bases to trimming and J lost 4 bases; unmatched junction nucleotides: 4. This CDR3 comprises 14 residues. The CDR3 bases are TGTGCCAGCAGTGTAACGACAGGGGCAGATACGCAGTATTTT. As protein: CASSVTTGADTQYF.

V is TRBV9 and J is TRBJ2-5; TRBD2 matches 10 bases. Trimming removed 2 bases from V and 5 bases from J; junction bases left unmatched: 3. The length of the CDR3 is 14 residues. The germline CDR1 and CDR2 sequences are SGDLS and YYNGEE. The CDR3 protein is CASSVSGGVETQYF. The DNA of the CDR3 is TGTGCCAGCAGCGTCAGCGGGGGGGTGGAGACCCAGTACTTC.

This clonotype has only a few counts. The chain joins TRBV5-1 to TRBJ2-3; 8 nucleotides agree with TRBD1. Germline CDR1 is SGHRS and CDR2 is YFSETQ. Germline trimming cut 2 bases from V and 5 bases from J; bases unmatched to any gene: 4. This CDR3 is built from 14 residues. The DNA for the CDR3 is TGCGCCAGCAGCTTAGGACAGGGTGAAGATACGCAGTATTTT. Translating gives CASSLGQGEDTQYF.

This clonotype showed up just a few times. J is TRBJ1-4 and V is TRBV4-3, with D possibly TRBD1 on 6 matching bases. Germline V lookup: CDR1 LGHNA, CDR2 YSLEER. This CDR3 comprises 15 residues. Trimming stripped 3 bases from V and 3 bases from J, with 11 bases between. For the CDR3, the DNA is TGCGCCAGCAGCCATGGCAGGGGAGCTAATGAAAAACTGTTTTTT. Its protein is CASSHGRGANEKLFF.

This clonotype was detected only a few times. The chain has TRBV11-2 and TRBJ1-3, with no clear D. Trimming cost V 3 bases and J 8 bases, with 8 bases left between them. Germline V gene sequence: CDR1 SGHAT, CDR2 FQNNGV. There are 12 residues in the CDR3. CDR3 bases: TGTGCCAGCAGCTTCAACGGGGACACCATATATTTT. Amino acid sequence: CASSFNGDTIYF.

J is TRBJ2-1 and V is TRBV3-1; 8 bases are a match to TRBD2. The V segment lost 1 base and the J segment 5 bases; nucleotides outside the gene matches: 1. From germline, CDR1 is LGHDT and CDR2 YNNKEL (reference sequence). This CDR3 is built from 14 residues. For the CDR3, the DNA is TGTGCCAGCAGCCAAGCAGCGGGGGACAATGAGCAGTTCTTC. Translating gives CASSQAAGDNEQFF.

To note about this clonotype: A single base separates this from a much larger clone, so it may be a read error. The chain joins TRBV14 to TRBJ2-5; D remains ambiguous. The CDR3 consists of 14 residues. Germline values: CDR1 SGHDN, CDR2 FVKESK. Trimming stripped 3 bases from V and 5 bases from J, with 13 bases between. CDR3 nucleotide sequence: TGTGCCAGCAGCCATAGAGCAGTACGGGAGACCCAGTACTTC. This codes for CASSHRAVRETQYF.

This clonotype was counted many times. The V call is TRBV7-9, the J call TRBJ1-2, with no clear D. The V and J ends lost 3 bases and 7 bases respectively, with 12 bases between them. CDR3 size: 13 residues. The germline V gene has CDR1 SEHNR and CDR2 FQNEAQ (reference sequence). This CDR3 is CASSFSGDGGYTF. CDR3 bases: TGTGCCAGCAGCTTTAGCGGAGACGGTGGCTACACCTTC. Based on the CDR3 plus reference TRBV7-9 and TRBJ1-2, the full variable domain is DTGVSQNPRHKITKRGQNVTFRCDPISEHNRLYWYRQTLGQGPEFLTYFQNEAQLEKSRLLSDRFSAERPKGSFSTLEIQRTEQGDSAMYLCASSFSGDGGYTFGSGTRLTVV.

This clonotype came up many times. This rearrangement joins TRBV5-5 to TRBJ2-7; possible D gene TRBD1, 6 bases. Deletions cut 5 bases from V and 3 bases from J, with 15 bases between. The CDR3 sequence is 14 residues long. The V gene's germline CDR1 is SGHKS and CDR2 YYEKEE (reference sequence). The CDR3 DNA is TGTGCCAGCAGGCCCCCGGACAGCTACTACGAGCAGTACTTC. Amino acid sequence: CASRPPDSYYEQYF.

The chain carries TRBV4-3 and TRBJ1-2; possibly TRBD1 for D (5 bases). Germline assignment: CDR1 LGHNA and CDR2 YSLEER. The CDR3 loop spans 20 amino acids. Between the trimmed V and J ends, which lost 0 bases and 5 bases, there was a span of 28 bases. CDR3 residues: CASSQDQGRGFGLPPYGYTF. The CDR3 DNA reads as TGCGCCAGCAGCCAAGATCAGGGACGGGGGTTTGGCCTCCCTCCGTATGGCTACACCTTC.

The V gene is TRBV5-1, the J gene TRBJ1-1, with a weak D call TRBD1 (5 bases). In germline, CDR1 is SGHRS, CDR2 YFSETQ. With 4 bases removed from V and 1 base from J, the gap between germline ends came to 11 bases. There are 14 residues in the CDR3. CDR3 amino acids: CASSPLTANTEAFF. The DNA of the CDR3 is TGCGCCAGCAGCCCCTTGACAGCGAACACTGAAGCTTTCTTT.

The chain uses TRBV9 and TRBJ2-1, with D maybe TRBD1 (6 bases). This CDR3 is 16 amino acids long. The germline V gene has CDR1 SGDLS and CDR2 YYNGEE. V lost 4 bases and J 10 bases, leaving 24 bases between the germline ends. The chain's CDR3 is CASSPSRDTTLGEQFF. The CDR3 DNA is TGTGCCAGCAGCCCCAGCCGGGACACTACCTTGGGGGAGCAGTTCTTC.

In this sample, this clonotype turned up a few times. The gene calls are TRBV7-9 and TRBJ2-3; TRBD1 matches 7 bases. Germline V gene sequence: CDR1 SEHNR, CDR2 FQNEAQ (reference sequence). Losses at the gene ends were 8 bases for V and 0 bases for J; bases not matched to a gene: 14. CDR3 length equals 17 residues. The CDR3 is CASGRSGQIISTDTQYF. The CDR3 DNA reads TGTGCCAGCGGCAGGTCGGGACAGATAATTAGCACAGATACGCAGTATTTT.